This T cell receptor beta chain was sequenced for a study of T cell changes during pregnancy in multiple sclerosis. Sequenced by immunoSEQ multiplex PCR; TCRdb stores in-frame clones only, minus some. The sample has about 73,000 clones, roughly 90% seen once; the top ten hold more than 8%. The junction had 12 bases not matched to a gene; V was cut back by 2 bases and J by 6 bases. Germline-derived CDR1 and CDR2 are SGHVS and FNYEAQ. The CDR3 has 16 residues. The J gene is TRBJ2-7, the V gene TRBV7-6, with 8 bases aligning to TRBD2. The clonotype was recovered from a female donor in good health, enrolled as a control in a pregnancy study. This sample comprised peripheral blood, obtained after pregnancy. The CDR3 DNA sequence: TGTGCCAGCAGCTTAAGCAGCGGGAGTGGTTCTAGCGAGCAGTACTTC. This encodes CASSLSSGSGSSEQYF.